This TCR beta chain was sequenced in a study of blood T cell repertoires in COVID-19. Germline trimming cut 7 bases from V and 2 bases from J; bases unmatched to any gene: 8. This CDR3 region has 14 residues. The V gene's germline CDR1 is MDHEN and CDR2 SYDVKM. Libraries were prepared by immunoSEQ multiplex PCR; TCRdb keeps only in-frame clonotypes and omits some of them. The sample shows 90,000 to 110,000 clones, 60% to 85% of them seen only once. Sequenced material: peripheral blood. This TCR was sampled from a human donor in a cohort sampled during active or convalescent COVID-19. V is TRBV28 and J is TRBJ2-7, with 7 bases aligning to TRBD1. The CDR3 DNA follows: TGTGCCAGCACCCATTGGGACAGTGCCTACGAGCAGTACTTC. Amino acid sequence: CASTHWDSAYEQYF.